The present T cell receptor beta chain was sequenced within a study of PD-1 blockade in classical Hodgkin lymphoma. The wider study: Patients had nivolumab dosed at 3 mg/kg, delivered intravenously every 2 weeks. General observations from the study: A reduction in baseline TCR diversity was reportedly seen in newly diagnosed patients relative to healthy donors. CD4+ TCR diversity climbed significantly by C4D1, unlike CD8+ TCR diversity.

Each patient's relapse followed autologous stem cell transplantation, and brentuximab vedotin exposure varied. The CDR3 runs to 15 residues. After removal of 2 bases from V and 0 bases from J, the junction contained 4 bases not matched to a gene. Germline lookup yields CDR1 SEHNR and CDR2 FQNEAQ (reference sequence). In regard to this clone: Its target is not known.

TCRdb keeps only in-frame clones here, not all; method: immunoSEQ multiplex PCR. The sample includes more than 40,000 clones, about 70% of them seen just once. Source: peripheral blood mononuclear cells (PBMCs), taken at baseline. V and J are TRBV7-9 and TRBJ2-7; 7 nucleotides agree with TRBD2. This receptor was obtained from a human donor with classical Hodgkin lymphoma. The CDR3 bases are TGTGCCAGCAGCTTACTTCGCGGGGGCTCCTACGAGCAGTACTTC. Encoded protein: CASSLLRGGSYEQYF.